Each of the 9 T cell receptor beta chains below was sequenced from the same sample in a study of T cells in Graves' hyperthyroidism and ophthalmopathy. The CDR3 regions of TCR beta were amplified from RNA transcripts. First-round RT-PCR of the TCR CDR3 relied on the HTBI primer set. Each CDR3 protein gets one entry after TCRdb re-called the multiplex PCR reads with MiXCR. The table has some 370,000 distinct CDR3 sequences, more than 13% seen once. Sequenced: blood. The receptors shown here come from a man aged 50 or older with Graves' ophthalmopathy.

The chain links TRBV10-2 to TRBJ2-5, with D uncertain. The CDR3 is made up of 14 amino acids. Looked up from germline, CDR1 is WSHSY and CDR2 is SAAADI. The V gene lost 0 bases and the J gene lost 13 bases, with 18 bases spanning the gap. The CDR3 DNA reads as TGCGCCAGCAGTGAGTCAGACGCCTCCAGACCAGCGTACTTC. Amino acid sequence: CASSESDASRPAYF.

This clonotype was seen at least ten times. The V call is TRBV12-3 or TRBV12-4, the J call TRBJ2-2; tentatively, D is TRBD2 (5 bases). Trimming stripped 6 bases from V and 5 bases from J, with 16 bases between. The CDR3 consists of 15 residues. CDR3 residues: CASRGDPAGTGELFF. CDR3 coding DNA: TGTGCCAGCAGGGGAGATCCCGCCGGGACCGGGGAGCTGTTTTTT.

This clonotype was recorded many times. The chain uses TRBV3-1 and TRBJ1-1; no clear D. CDR3 length: 14 residues. Per germline, CDR1 LGHDT and CDR2 YNNKEL (reference sequence). V was cut by 1 base and J by 1 base, with 7 bases left in between. CDR3 in amino acids: CASSQVSTNTEAFF. The CDR3 DNA reads TGTGCCAGCAGCCAAGTTTCGACGAACACTGAAGCTTTCTTT.

Many counts were recorded for this clonotype. The chain uses TRBV7-8 and TRBJ1-5; D remains ambiguous. Germline CDR1 is SGHVS and CDR2 is FQNEAQ. The CDR3 consists of 12 residues. V lost 6 bases to trimming and J lost 6 bases, with 9 bases between them. CDR3 sequence (DNA): TGTGCCAGCAGTCACGATATTCAGCCCCAGCATTTT. Translating gives CASSHDIQPQHF.

In its sample, this clonotype was seen many times. This rearrangement joins TRBV7-3 to TRBJ2-3; 7 bases map to TRBD2. This CDR3 is built from 15 residues. The germline gives CDR1 SGHTA, CDR2 FQGTGA. With 7 bases clipped from V and 3 bases from J, the junction kept 10 bases outside the gene matches. CDR3 amino acids: CASTRRAGKTDTQYF. The CDR3 DNA reads TGTGCCAGCACCCGAAGAGCGGGGAAGACAGATACGCAGTATTTT.

This clonotype was counted only a few times. This sequence joins TRBV19 and TRBJ1-2; 7 bases agree with TRBD1. V gave up 5 bases and J gave up 7 bases; unmatched junction bases: 16. Looked up from germline, CDR1 is LNHDA and CDR2 is SQIVND (reference sequence). CDR3 length equals 16 residues. The DNA for the CDR3 is TGTGCCAGTAGTGCCATGAGCGGACAGGCATCTTCTGGCTACACCTTC. Translating gives CASSAMSGQASSGYTF.

The DNA for the CDR3 is TGTGCCACCAGCGTCTTTAAGGGCTTCTACGAGCAGTACTTC. Translating gives CATSVFKGFYEQYF. The chain employs TRBV15 and TRBJ2-7; D is unclear. The CDR3 loop spans 14 amino acids. Looked up from germline, CDR1 is LNHNV and CDR2 is YYDKDF (reference sequence). The V gene lost 5 bases and the J gene lost 3 bases, with 14 bases spanning the gap.

The sample holds a few counts of this clonotype. J is TRBJ2-2 and V is TRBV29-1; tentative D call: TRBD2 (6 bases). The germline V gene encodes CDR1 SQVTM and CDR2 ANQGSEA. The CDR3 consists of 14 residues. Trimming cost V 2 bases and J 4 bases, with 11 bases left between them. CDR3 in amino acids: CSVETVGGTGELFF. The CDR3 DNA is TGCAGCGTTGAAACGGTGGGGGGCACCGGGGAGCTGTTTTTT.

V usage is TRBV27 and J usage is TRBJ2-1, with TRBD2 identical over 9 bases. Germline V gives CDR1 MNHEY, CDR2 SMNVEV (reference sequence). This CDR3 comprises 16 residues. V shed 6 bases, J shed 7 bases, and the junction held 13 bases outside the gene matches. The CDR3 DNA reads as TGTGCCAGCAGCTCGACCCAGGGCGGGAGGGGGAATGAGCAGTTCTTC. As protein: CASSSTQGGRGNEQFF.